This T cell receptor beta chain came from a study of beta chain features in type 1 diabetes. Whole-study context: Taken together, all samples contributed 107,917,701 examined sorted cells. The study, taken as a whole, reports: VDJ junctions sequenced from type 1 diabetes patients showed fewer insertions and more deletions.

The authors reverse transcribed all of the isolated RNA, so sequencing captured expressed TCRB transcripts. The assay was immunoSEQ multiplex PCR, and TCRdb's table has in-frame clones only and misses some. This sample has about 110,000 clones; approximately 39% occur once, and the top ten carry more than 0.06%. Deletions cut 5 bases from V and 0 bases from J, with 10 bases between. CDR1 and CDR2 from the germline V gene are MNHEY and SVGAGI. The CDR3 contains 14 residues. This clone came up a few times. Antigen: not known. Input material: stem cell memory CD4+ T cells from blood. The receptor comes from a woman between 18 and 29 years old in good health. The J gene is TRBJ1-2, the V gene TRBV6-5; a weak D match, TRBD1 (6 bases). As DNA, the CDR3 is TGTGCCAGCAGTCCCCAGGGGTCTAACTATGGCTACACCTTC. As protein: CASSPQGSNYGYTF.